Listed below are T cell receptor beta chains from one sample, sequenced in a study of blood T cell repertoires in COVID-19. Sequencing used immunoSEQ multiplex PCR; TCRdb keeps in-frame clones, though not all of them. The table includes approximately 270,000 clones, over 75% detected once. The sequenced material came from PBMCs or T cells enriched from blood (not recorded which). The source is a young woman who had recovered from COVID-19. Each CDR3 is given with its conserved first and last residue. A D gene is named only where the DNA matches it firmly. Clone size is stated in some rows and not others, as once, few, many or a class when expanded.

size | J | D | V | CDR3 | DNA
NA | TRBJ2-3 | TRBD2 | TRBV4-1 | CASRLAGPYDTQYF | TGCGCCAGTCGACTAGCGGGGCCGTATGATACGCAGTATTTT
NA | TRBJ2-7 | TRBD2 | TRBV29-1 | CSARLAGVYEQYF | TGCAGCGCCCGACTAGCGGGAGTGTACGAGCAGTACTTC
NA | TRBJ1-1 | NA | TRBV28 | CASSTTINTEAFF | TGTGCCAGCAGCACGACAATTAACACTGAAGCTTTCTTT
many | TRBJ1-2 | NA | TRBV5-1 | CASTRTETWGRGGYTF | TGCGCCAGCACTAGGACAGAAACTTGGGGTCGTGGTGGCTACACCTTC
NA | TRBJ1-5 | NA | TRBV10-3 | CAMGSNQPQHF | TGTGCCATGGGCTCCAATCAGCCCCAGCATTTT
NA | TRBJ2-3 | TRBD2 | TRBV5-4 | CASSTGLAGGIDTQYF | TGTGCCAGCAGCACGGGACTAGCGGGGGGGATAGATACGCAGTATTTT
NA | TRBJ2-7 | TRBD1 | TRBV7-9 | CASSRETGNYEQYF | TGTGCCAGCAGCCGAGAGACAGGGAATTACGAGCAGTACTTC
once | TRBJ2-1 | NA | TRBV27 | CASRLANEQFF | TGTGCCAGCCGCTTAGCCAATGAGCAGTTCTTC
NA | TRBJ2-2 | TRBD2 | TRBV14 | CASSPGRAGAGELFF | TGTGCCAGCAGCCCGGGGAGGGCCGGGGCCGGGGAGCTGTTTTTT
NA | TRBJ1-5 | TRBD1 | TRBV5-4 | CASSFSPDRENQPQHF | TGTGCCAGCAGCTTTTCTCCTGACAGGGAGAATCAGCCCCAGCATTTT
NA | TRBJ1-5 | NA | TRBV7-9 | CASSLGGVRNQPQHF | TGTGCCAGCAGCTTAGGGGGGGTCCGCAACCAGCCCCAGCATTTT
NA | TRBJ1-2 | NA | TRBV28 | CASSSTAYGYTF | TGTGCCAGCAGTTCAACAGCCTATGGCTACACCTTC
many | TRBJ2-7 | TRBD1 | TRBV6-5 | CATLGTGAGEQYF | TGTGCCACCCTCGGGACAGGGGCGGGAGAGCAGTACTTC
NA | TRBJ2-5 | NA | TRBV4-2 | CASSPGRGGAGETQYF | TGTGCCAGCAGCCCTGGGAGAGGGGGAGCGGGGGAGACCCAGTACTTC
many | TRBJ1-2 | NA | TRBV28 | CASSLTGTNYGYTF | TGTGCCAGCAGCCTGACAGGTACTAACTATGGCTACACCTTC
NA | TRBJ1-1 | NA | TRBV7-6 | CASSLARPGPNTEAFF | TGTGCCAGCAGCTTAGCGCGTCCAGGGCCGAACACTGAAGCTTTCTTT
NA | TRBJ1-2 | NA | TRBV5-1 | CASSFDSLGYGYTF | TGCGCCAGCAGCTTTGACAGCCTTGGGTATGGCTACACCTTC
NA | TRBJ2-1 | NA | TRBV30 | CAWSPFTVNEQFF | TGTGCCTGGAGCCCATTTACGGTCAATGAGCAGTTCTTC
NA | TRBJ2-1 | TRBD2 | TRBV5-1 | CASSFPAGRVDNEQFF | TGCGCCAGCAGCTTCCCGGCTGGGAGGGTGGACAATGAGCAGTTCTTC
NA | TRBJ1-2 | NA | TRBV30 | CAWRGPGNYGYTF | TGTGCCTGGAGGGGTCCAGGGAACTATGGCTACACCTTC
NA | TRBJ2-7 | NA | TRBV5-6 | CASSDPRQMQYF | TGTGCCAGCAGTGATCCAAGACAGATGCAGTACTTC
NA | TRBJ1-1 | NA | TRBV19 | CASIVGGMNTEAFF | TGTGCCAGTATTGTCGGCGGAATGAACACTGAAGCTTTCTTT
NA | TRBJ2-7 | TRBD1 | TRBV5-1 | CASSSGAGGYEQYF | TGCGCCAGCAGCTCCGGGGCAGGGGGCTACGAGCAGTACTTC
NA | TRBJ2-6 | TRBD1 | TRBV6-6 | CASSLGWIRGPFSGANVLTF | TGTGCCAGCAGCCTGGGCTGGATTAGGGGGCCCTTCTCTGGGGCCAACGTCCTGACTTTC
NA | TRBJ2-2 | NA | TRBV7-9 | CASSGWRGRAGELFF | TGTGCCAGCAGCGGGTGGAGGGGGCGAGCCGGGGAGCTGTTTTTT
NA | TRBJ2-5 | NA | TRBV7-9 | CASSLVSGGRETQYF | TGTGCCAGCAGCTTAGTCTCGGGGGGCCGAGAGACCCAGTACTTC
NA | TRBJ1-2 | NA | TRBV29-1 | CSVEIDETEAFYGYTF | TGCAGCGTTGAAATCGATGAGACAGAGGCCTTCTATGGCTACACCTTC
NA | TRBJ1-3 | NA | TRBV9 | CASSVGPGGSGNTIYF | TGTGCCAGCAGCGTAGGCCCGGGGGGTTCTGGAAACACCATATATTTT
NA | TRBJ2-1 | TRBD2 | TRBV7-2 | CASSLNGLAGLYEQFF | TGTGCCAGCAGCTTAAACGGACTAGCGGGTTTATATGAGCAGTTCTTC
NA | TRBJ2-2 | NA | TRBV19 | CASSTNLGGPNTGELFF | TGTGCCAGTAGTACAAACTTGGGGGGGCCGAACACCGGGGAGCTGTTTTTT
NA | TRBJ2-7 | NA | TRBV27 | CASSLSDSRWDEQYF | TGTGCCAGCAGTTTATCGGACTCGAGGTGGGACGAGCAGTACTTC
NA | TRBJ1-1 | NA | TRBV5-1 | CASSPLADSNTEAFF | TGCGCCAGCAGCCCTCTGGCAGATTCGAACACTGAAGCTTTCTTT
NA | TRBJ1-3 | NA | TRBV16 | CASSQSTGGNTIYF | TGTGCCAGCAGCCAATCGACAGGAGGAAACACCATATATTTT
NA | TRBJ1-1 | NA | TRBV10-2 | CASSPGRWAFF | TGCGCCAGCAGTCCGGGTCGATGGGCTTTCTTT
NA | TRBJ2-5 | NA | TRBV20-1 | CSARRETQYF | TGCAGTGCTAGGAGGGAGACCCAGTACTTC
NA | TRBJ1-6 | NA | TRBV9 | CASSGDSKQGTPLHF | TGTGCCAGCAGCGGTGATAGTAAACAGGGTACCCCCCTCCACTTT
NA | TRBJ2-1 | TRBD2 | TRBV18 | CASSPVSGRDYNEQFF | TGTGCCAGCTCACCCGTTAGCGGGAGAGACTACAATGAGCAGTTCTTC
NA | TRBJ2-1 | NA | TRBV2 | CASSGFGGSSYNEQFF | TGTGCCAGCAGTGGCTTCGGGGGATCGTCCTACAATGAGCAGTTCTTC
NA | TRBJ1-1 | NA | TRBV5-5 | CASSLLGQNTEAFF | TGTGCCAGCAGCTTGTTGGGGCAGAACACTGAAGCTTTCTTT
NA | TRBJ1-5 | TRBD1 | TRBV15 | CATQGQVNQPQHF | TGTGCCACCCAGGGACAGGTGAATCAGCCCCAGCATTTT
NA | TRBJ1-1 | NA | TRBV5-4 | CASSPSQTDTWNTEAFF | TGTGCCAGCAGCCCCTCACAAACGGACACTTGGAACACTGAAGCTTTCTTT
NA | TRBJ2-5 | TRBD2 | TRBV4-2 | CASSQGSGGFQETQYF | TGTGCCAGCAGCCAGGGAAGCGGGGGATTCCAAGAGACCCAGTACTTC
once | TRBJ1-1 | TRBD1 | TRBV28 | CASSGQVNTEAFF | TGTGCCAGCTCGGGACAGGTGAACACTGAAGCTTTCTTT
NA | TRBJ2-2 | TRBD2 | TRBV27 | CASSRALGLAGGSVGELFF | TGTGCCAGCAGTCGGGCTTTGGGACTAGCGGGAGGTTCCGTCGGGGAGCTGTTTTTT
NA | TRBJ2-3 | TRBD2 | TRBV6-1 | CASSAGIGRESTDTQYF | TGTGCCAGCAGTGCCGGGATCGGGAGGGAGAGCACAGATACGCAGTATTTT
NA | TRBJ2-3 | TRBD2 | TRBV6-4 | CASSDKAGGQDTQYF | TGTGCCAGCAGTGATAAAGCGGGGGGGCAAGATACGCAGTATTTT
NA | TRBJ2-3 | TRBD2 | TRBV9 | CASSALAGSRRQYF | TGTGCCAGCAGCGCACTAGCGGGATCCCGGAGGCAGTATTTT
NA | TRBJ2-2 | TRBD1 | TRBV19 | CASRRTGATGELFF | TGTGCCAGTAGGAGAACAGGGGCCACAGGGGAGCTGTTTTTT
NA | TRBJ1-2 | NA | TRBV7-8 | CASSSSRGRNYGYTF | TGTGCCAGCAGCTCCTCCCGGGGGAGGAACTATGGCTACACCTTC
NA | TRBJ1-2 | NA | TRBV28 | CASSSGEGGYTF | TGTGCCAGCAGTAGCGGGGAGGGTGGCTACACCTTC
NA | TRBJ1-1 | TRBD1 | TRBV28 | CASSISGRQGAFF | TGTGCCAGCAGTATCTCCGGACGACAGGGAGCTTTCTTT
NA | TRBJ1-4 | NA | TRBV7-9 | CASSLESGLSEKLFF | TGTGCCAGCAGCTTAGAATCAGGGCTTTCGGAAAAACTGTTTTTT
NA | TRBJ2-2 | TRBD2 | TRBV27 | CASSLLAGGDRAGELFF | TGTGCCAGCAGTTTGCTAGCGGGGGGCGACCGGGCCGGGGAGCTGTTTTTT
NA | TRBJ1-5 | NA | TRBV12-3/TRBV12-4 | CASRDSSNQPQHF | TGTGCCAGCAGGGACAGTAGCAATCAGCCCCAGCATTTT
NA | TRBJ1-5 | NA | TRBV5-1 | CASSLGTQGRNQPQHF | TGCGCCAGCAGCTTAGGCACACAGGGTCGAAATCAGCCCCAGCATTTT
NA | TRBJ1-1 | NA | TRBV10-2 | CASSVEGRAEAFF | TGCGCCAGCAGTGTTGAGGGAAGGGCTGAAGCTTTCTTT
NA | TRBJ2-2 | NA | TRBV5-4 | CASSLIREDTGELFF | TGTGCCAGCAGCTTAATCAGGGAAGACACCGGGGAGCTGTTTTTT
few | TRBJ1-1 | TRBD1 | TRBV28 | CASSAHSGTGGDAEAFF | TGTGCCAGCAGCGCTCACTCGGGGACAGGGGGCGATGCTGAAGCTTTCTTT
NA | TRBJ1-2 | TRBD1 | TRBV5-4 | CASSLQGADGYTF | TGTGCCAGCAGCCTACAGGGGGCGGATGGCTACACCTTC
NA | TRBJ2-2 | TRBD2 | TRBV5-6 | CASSFSGGAPGELFF | TGTGCCAGCAGCTTTTCCGGGGGGGCGCCCGGGGAGCTGTTTTTT